The 30 T cell receptor beta chains below were found in one sample sequenced in a study of circulating CD8 cells and anti-PD-1 response in melanoma. From live CD3+CD8+TCRalphabeta+ cells, four PD-1 and/or TIGIT subsets were sorted. Using around 16 ng of total RNA, TCR libraries were made with the QIAseq Immune Repertoire TCR panel. TCRdb analysed the reads with MiXCR anew, one entry per CDR3 protein. The sample lists about 660 distinct CDR3 sequences, 7.6% occurring once. The sequencing used CD8+ T cells from PBMCs, collected at baseline or after one month of anti-PD-1 therapy (not recorded which). These receptors all stem from a human donor with melanoma.

V gene TRBV19 combines with J gene TRBJ2-3, with D perhaps matching TRBD2 (5 bases). Trimming shortened V by 9 bases and J by 0 bases, and 10 bases separated the two germline ends. The germline V gene has CDR1 LNHDA and CDR2 SQIVND (reference sequence). The CDR3 is 13 residues long. The CDR3 sequence: CAREAMSTDTQYF. DNA for the CDR3: TGTGCCAGGGAGGCGATGAGCACAGATACGCAGTATTTT.

This clonotype is labeled as medium-sized. Relative to the germline gene, one junction end is altered; a read error may explain this. V gene TRBV23-1 combines with J gene TRBJ2-3; TRBD2 agrees at 8 bases. TRBV23-1 is noted as an ORF with a role that remains uncertain. The CDR3 is 14 amino acids. CDR3 protein: CASGLGLARDTRYF. CDR3 nucleotide sequence: TGCGCCAGCGGCCTCGGACTAGCAAGAGATACGCGGTATTTT.

The chain carries TRBV19 and TRBJ2-1; D ambiguous. This CDR3 has 13 amino acids. Germline V gene data show CDR1 as LNHDA and CDR2 as SQIVND (reference sequence). CDR3 DNA: TGTGGGTCTCGGTCCCCTCTCTACAGTGGGCAGTTCTTC. Translating it yields CGSRSPLYSGQFF.

Comment on this clonotype: This clone may be a read error of a much larger clone one base away. This chain links TRBV12-3 or TRBV12-4 with TRBJ2-2; D may be TRBD2 (6 bases). The CDR3 extends over 12 amino acids. The CDR3 DNA reads as TGTGCCAGCAGTGTGAACACCGGGGGGCTGTTTTTT. Translation gives CASSVNTGGLFF.

In regard to this clonotype: At one end, the junction sequence differs from germline, possibly due to a read error. The chain combines TRBV3-1 with TRBJ2-3; 7 bases agree with TRBD1. The germline CDR1 and CDR2 sequences are LGHDT and YNNKEL (reference sequence). This CDR3 has 15 amino acids. This CDR3 is CASGRDRVYTDTRYF. The CDR3 DNA sequence: TGTGCCAGCGGCCGAGACAGGGTTTACACAGATACGCGGTATTTT.

This clonotype rates as large. This sequence joins TRBV5-5 and TRBJ2-1; D ambiguous. The V end was cut by 0 bases, the J end by 0 bases, with 7 bases between. Germline lookup yields CDR1 SGHKS and CDR2 YYEKEE (reference sequence). This CDR3 has 15 amino acids. CDR3 nucleotide sequence: TGTGCCAGCAGCTTGGGTTGGAGCTCCTACAATGAGCAGTTCTTC. Its translation is CASSLGWSSYNEQFF.

Within the sample, this clonotype is large. This chain links TRBV19 with TRBJ1-1, with D perhaps matching TRBD1 (5 bases). This CDR3 comprises 15 residues. Germline CDR1 and CDR2: LNHDA and SQIVND (reference sequence). V shed 3 bases and J shed 3 bases, with 14 bases lying between them. DNA for the CDR3: TGTGCCAGTAGTATTGTTTGGGGGGGTGACACTGAAGCTTTCTTT. This encodes CASSIVWGGDTEAFF.

This clonotype is deemed large. The J gene is TRBJ2-7, the V gene TRBV20-1; no clear D gene. The CDR3 length is 12 residues. Germline assignment: CDR1 DFQATT and CDR2 SNEGSKA (reference sequence). The V gene lost 4 bases and the J gene lost 2 bases, with 9 bases spanning the gap. The CDR3 sequence is CSAKSQTYEQYF. The DNA of the CDR3 is TGCAGTGCTAAAAGTCAGACCTACGAGCAGTACTTC.

This clonotype is labeled large (0.1 to 1%). The chain joins TRBV19 to TRBJ2-2; the match to TRBD2 covers 10 bases. The J segment lost 1 base and the V segment lost 9 bases, leaving 11 bases of the junction unmatched. The CDR3 runs 17 residues. Germline CDR1 reads LNHDA; CDR2 reads SQIVND (reference sequence). The CDR3 DNA reads as TGTGCCAGCAGCGGGGGGGCGGTCTCTCAGAACACCGGGGAGCTGTTTTTT. Encoded protein: CASSGGAVSQNTGELFF.

By sample share, this clonotype is large. V gene TRBV29-1 combines with J gene TRBJ2-7; no reliable D call. This CDR3 is 13 amino acids long. V gave up 6 bases and J gave up 0 bases, with 12 bases separating them. The germline V gene encodes CDR1 SQVTM and CDR2 ANQGSEA. Here the CDR3 reads CSVDTGFSYEQYF. CDR3 bases: TGCAGCGTCGATACCGGGTTCTCCTACGAGCAGTACTTC.

Judged by abundance, this clonotype is medium-sized. J is TRBJ1-2 and V is TRBV6-5, with unresolved D. From germline, CDR1 is MNHEY and CDR2 SVGAGI. The CDR3 is 14 amino acids. The germline V and J ends were trimmed by 6 bases and 6 bases, with 17 bases remaining between them. The CDR3 DNA sequence: TGTGCCAGCAGCTTAGGATCGCTTGCCGATGGCTACACCTTC. It translates to CASSLGSLADGYTF.

This clonotype is large. The rearrangement links TRBV4-3 to TRBJ1-5; D might be TRBD1 (6 bases). Germline CDR1 LGHNA, CDR2 YSLEER. The V gene lost 0 bases and the J gene lost 3 bases, with 9 bases spanning the gap. The CDR3 loop spans 15 amino acids. The CDR3 reads CASSQDRGYNQPQHF. The CDR3 DNA follows: TGCGCCAGCAGCCAAGACAGGGGATACAATCAGCCCCAGCATTTT.

This clonotype is deemed large. V usage is TRBV7-2 and J usage is TRBJ2-7; D unresolved. The CDR3 spans 14 residues. Germline V gene sequence: CDR1 SGHTA, CDR2 FQGNSA. V lost 5 bases, J lost 3 bases, and 14 bases lay in between. CDR3 amino acids: CASSLYLGSYEQYF. The DNA for the CDR3 is TGTGCCAGCAGCCTTTACCTAGGTAGCTACGAGCAGTACTTC.

Within the sample, this clonotype is large. The chain is built from TRBV19 and TRBJ2-3; D gene ambiguous. Germline CDR1 reads LNHDA; CDR2 reads SQIVND (reference sequence). The CDR3 extends over 12 amino acids. V lost 3 bases to trimming and J lost 7 bases, with 8 bases between them. This chain's CDR3 is CASSIRPYTQYF. CDR3 DNA sequence: TGTGCCAGTAGTATTCGGCCCTATACGCAGTATTTT.

This clonotype ranks as medium-sized. The rearrangement joins TRBV20-1 to TRBJ1-2, with D hard to call. The CDR3 runs 11 residues. Germline V CDR1 and CDR2: DFQATT, SNEGSKA (reference sequence). V lost 2 bases to trimming and J lost 6 bases, with 7 bases between them. This CDR3 is CSARLGDGYTF. In nucleotides, the CDR3 is TGCAGTGCTAGACTCGGGGATGGCTACACCTTC.

This chain uses TRBV20-1 with TRBJ2-3; 13 positions agree with TRBD2. Germline loops: CDR1 DFQATT, CDR2 SNEGSKA (reference sequence). J lost 6 bases, V lost 2 bases, and 17 bases had no gene match. The CDR3 contains 19 residues. The CDR3 loop reads CSARPAGTSGESNMDTQYF. The CDR3, as DNA: TGCAGTGCTAGACCAGCCGGGACTAGCGGGGAATCGAATATGGATACGCAGTATTTT.

This clonotype qualifies as large. This chain joins TRBV4-3 and TRBJ2-7; D possibly uses TRBD1 or TRBD2 (5 bases each). From germline, CDR1 is LGHNA and CDR2 YSLEER. Deletions cut 0 bases from V and 0 bases from J, with 9 bases between. This CDR3 has 15 residues. The CDR3: CASSQDGGYSYEQYF. The CDR3 DNA is TGCGCCAGCAGCCAAGATGGGGGATACTCCTACGAGCAGTACTTC.

There are a few counts of this clonotype. A single base separates this from a much larger clone, so it may be a read error. The CDR3 carries no conserved terminal phenylalanine or tryptophan, so it likely arises from a read error. This chain connects TRBV20-1 to TRBJ1-1, with TRBD1 as a possible D gene (5 bases). Germline V lookup: CDR1 DFQATT, CDR2 SNEGSKA (reference sequence). V lost 2 bases, J lost 6 bases, and 10 bases lay in between. The CDR3 length is 12 residues. The DNA of the CDR3 is TGCAGTGCTAGATCGGGGGAGGCTGAAGCTTTCTAT. The encoded protein is CSARSGEAEAFY.

By share, this clonotype counts as medium-sized. The rearrangement uses TRBV4-2 and TRBJ1-1; possible D gene TRBD1, 5 bases. Germline CDR1 is LGHNA and CDR2 is YNFKEQ. V lost 1 base to trimming and J lost 4 bases, with 13 bases between them. The length of the CDR3 is 15 residues. CDR3 amino acids: CASSQVEGSTTEAFF. The CDR3 DNA sequence: TGTGCCAGCAGCCAAGTCGAGGGGTCTACCACTGAAGCTTTCTTT.

V usage is TRBV19 and J usage is TRBJ2-5; 9 bases agree with TRBD1. Trimming cost V 7 bases and J 4 bases; bases outside gene matches: 13. The CDR3 extends over 16 amino acids. Per the germline V gene, CDR1 is LNHDA and CDR2 is SQIVND (reference sequence). CDR3 bases: TGTGCCAGTACCGAAACAGGGGGCAAGGCCGGAGAGACCCAGTACTTC. Its protein is CASTETGGKAGETQYF.

This clonotype is large in the sample. The gene calls are TRBV19 and TRBJ2-7, with D perhaps matching TRBD2 (7 bases). This CDR3 comprises 16 residues. Trimming took off 3 bases at V and 3 bases at J, with 18 bases between the two ends. Looked up from germline, CDR1 is LNHDA and CDR2 is SQIVND (reference sequence). Here the CDR3 DNA reads TGTGCCAGTAGTATGGATCGGGGGGCGGCCTTCTACGAGCAGTACTTC. Its protein product is CASSMDRGAAFYEQYF.

The chain uses TRBV19 and TRBJ2-1; maybe TRBD2 (5 bases). CDR1 is LNHDA, CDR2 SQIVND, per germline (reference sequence). V was pared by 5 bases and J by 4 bases, with 9 bases between. CDR3 length: 13 residues. The CDR3 sequence: CASSYTRYNEQFF. CDR3 DNA sequence: TGTGCCAGTAGTTACACTAGGTACAATGAGCAGTTCTTC. The full variable domain, rest sourced from reference TRBV19 and TRBJ2-1, is DGGITQSPKYLFRKEGQNVTLSCEQNLNHDAMYWYRQDPGQGLRLIYYSQIVNDFQKGDIAEGYSVSREKKESFPLTVTSAQKNPTAFYLCASSYTRYNEQFFGPGTRLTVL.

This clonotype is termed medium-sized. The chain joins TRBV29-1 to TRBJ2-3, with 7 bases identical to TRBD1. Losses at the gene ends were 0 bases for V and 4 bases for J; bases not matched to a gene: 13. The V gene's germline CDR1 is SQVTM and CDR2 ANQGSEA. This CDR3 has 17 amino acids. The CDR3 loop reads CSVEDLAQGEGADTQYF. CDR3 bases: TGCAGCGTTGAAGATTTGGCGCAGGGGGAAGGAGCAGATACGCAGTATTTT.

This clonotype counts as large. The J gene is TRBJ2-3, the V gene TRBV2; D not resolved. V was trimmed by 6 bases and J by 0 bases, leaving 13 bases between them. The CDR3 extends over 15 amino acids. Per germline, CDR1 SNHLY and CDR2 FYNNEI. The chain's CDR3 is CASSPDKRSTDTQYF. Here the CDR3 DNA reads TGTGCCAGCAGCCCCGACAAGAGAAGCACAGATACGCAGTATTTT.

Judged by abundance, this clonotype is large. The CDR3 loop is CASSFSGGEQFF. The DNA for the CDR3 is TGTGCCAGCAGCTTTAGCGGGGGGGAGCAGTTCTTC. The chain links TRBV7-3 to TRBJ2-1; 10 bases map to TRBD2. The CDR3 totals 12 residues. V gave up 3 bases and J gave up 10 bases; unmatched junction bases: 0. Germline values: CDR1 SGHTA, CDR2 FQGTGA. Complete variable domain (other parts from reference TRBV7-3 and TRBJ2-1): GAGVSQTPSNKVTEKGKYVELRCDPISGHTALYWYRQSLGQGPEFLIYFQGTGAADDSGLPNDRFFAVRPEGSVSTLKIQRTERGDSAVYLCASSFSGGEQFFGPGTRLTVL.

The chain joins TRBV5-5 to TRBJ2-1; D unclear. Germline CDR1 SGHKS, CDR2 YYEKEE (reference sequence). The CDR3 totals 15 residues. Between the trimmed V and J ends, which lost 0 bases and 4 bases, there was a span of 11 bases. For the CDR3, the DNA is TGTGCCAGCAGCTTGGCAACCGCGAGGTACAATGAGCAGTTCTTC. Translating gives CASSLATARYNEQFF.

Relative to its sample, this clonotype is medium-sized. This chain connects TRBV28 to TRBJ2-4; the match to TRBD2 covers 7 bases. Trimming removed 4 bases from V and 1 base from J; junction bases left unmatched: 10. Germline CDR1 MDHEN, CDR2 SYDVKM. The CDR3 spans 17 residues. The CDR3 sequence is CASSSGRGVSAKNIQYF. For the CDR3, the DNA is TGTGCCAGCAGTTCGGGACGGGGGGTCTCTGCCAAAAACATTCAGTACTTC.

This clonotype is medium-sized by share. The V and J genes are TRBV19 and TRBJ2-3, with D maybe TRBD2 (6 bases). The CDR3 loop spans 14 amino acids. V gave up 9 bases and J gave up 0 bases, with 13 bases separating them. Germline CDR1 reads LNHDA; CDR2 reads SQIVND (reference sequence). The CDR3 is CASREAMSTDTQYF. The CDR3 DNA sequence: TGTGCCAGCAGGGAGGCGATGAGCACAGATACGCAGTATTTT. Supplemented by reference TRBV19 and TRBJ2-3, the full variable domain reads DGGITQSPKYLFRKEGQNVTLSCEQNLNHDAMYWYRQDPGQGLRLIYYSQIVNDFQKGDIAEGYSVSREKKESFPLTVTSAQKNPTAFYLCASREAMSTDTQYFGPGTRLTVL.

This clonotype rates as large (0.1 to 1%). The chain carries TRBV19 and TRBJ1-5; no clear D. V lost 3 bases and J 6 bases, leaving 15 bases between the germline ends. Germline-derived CDR1 and CDR2 are LNHDA and SQIVND (reference sequence). This CDR3 is 15 amino acids long. CDR3 sequence (DNA): TGTGCCAGTAGTATTGGTTCCTCCCAACGTCAGCCCCAGCATTTT. Protein sequence: CASSIGSSQRQPQHF. Using reference TRBV19 and TRBJ1-5 for the parts outside the CDR3, the full variable domain is DGGITQSPKYLFRKEGQNVTLSCEQNLNHDAMYWYRQDPGQGLRLIYYSQIVNDFQKGDIAEGYSVSREKKESFPLTVTSAQKNPTAFYLCASSIGSSQRQPQHFGDGTRLSIL.

By share, this clonotype counts as large. The V and J genes are TRBV3-1 and TRBJ2-2, with TRBD1 identical over 9 bases. This CDR3 comprises 14 residues. Trimming removed 7 bases from V and 4 bases from J; junction bases left unmatched: 4. Looked up from germline, CDR1 is LGHDT and CDR2 is YNNKEL (reference sequence). DNA for the CDR3: TGTGCCAGCAAGCTGGGACAGGGCACCGGGGAGCTGTTTTTT. Amino acid sequence: CASKLGQGTGELFF.